Below, 32 T cell receptor beta chains from the same sample are listed, as sequenced in a study of human T cells and chemical hapten exposure. TCRdb re-derived calls from the RACE reads in MiXCR, one entry per CDR3 protein. In the table there are 150,000 to 200,000 distinct CDR3 sequences, 13% to 15% of which are singletons. As for time point: patch test 1, 2 weeks after DPC sensitization. Treatment: therapeutic diphenylcyclopropenone sensitization with weekly scalp DPC. Sequenced material: whole blood, taken in connection with sensitization to the hapten diphenylcyclopropenone (DPC). All receptors derive from a woman younger than 45 with alopecia areata. Some clones in this sample may be carry-over from other donors' samples.

The gene calls are TRBV5-1 and TRBJ2-2, with D tentatively TRBD1 (5 bases). The V gene lost 3 bases and the J gene lost 3 bases, with 12 bases spanning the gap. The germline CDR1 and CDR2 sequences are SGHRS and YFSETQ. This CDR3 is built from 15 residues. CDR3 sequence: CASSWVGRDTGELFF. The CDR3 DNA is TGCGCCAGCAGCTGGGTGGGGCGAGACACCGGGGAGCTGTTTTTT.

This clonotype was counted between two and nine times. The V gene is TRBV6-1, the J gene TRBJ2-1; 7 nucleotides align to TRBD2. Germline V CDR1 and CDR2: MNHNS, SASEGT. CDR3 size: 16 residues. The junction had 7 bases not matched to a gene; V was cut back by 4 bases and J by 1 base. In DNA, the CDR3 is TGTGCCAGCAGTGTTTATAGCGGGCCTTCCTACAATGAGCAGTTCTTC. Protein product: CASSVYSGPSYNEQFF.

At least ten counts were recorded for this clonotype. V usage is TRBV27 and J usage is TRBJ2-2, with D possibly TRBD2 on 5 matching bases. Germline CDR1 reads MNHEY; CDR2 reads SMNVEV (reference sequence). This CDR3 has 12 residues. V was cut by 8 bases and J by 1 base, with 5 bases left in between. The CDR3 protein is CASRGNTGELFF. DNA of the CDR3: TGTGCCAGCCGGGGGAACACCGGGGAGCTGTTTTTT.

As regards this clonotype: One end of the junction is discordant with germline, which a read error may explain. This chain links TRBV5-1 with TRBJ2-1, with 7 bases aligning to TRBD2. Germline-derived CDR1 and CDR2 are SGHRS and YFSETQ. This CDR3 is 14 amino acids long. Here the CDR3 reads CASTLDGGKDEQFF. The CDR3 DNA sequence: TGCGCCAGCACCTTGGACGGGGGGAAGGATGAGCAGTTCTTC.

There are a few counts of this clonotype. This sequence joins TRBV19 and TRBJ2-5; the match to TRBD2 covers 13 bases. The germline CDR1 and CDR2 sequences are LNHDA and SQIVND (reference sequence). The CDR3 runs to 15 residues. V shed 6 bases and J 7 bases; nucleotides not matched to a gene: 8. The chain's CDR3 is CASSGLAGASVTQYF. The CDR3 nucleotides read TGTGCCAGTAGCGGACTAGCGGGAGCGTCGGTGACCCAGTACTTC.

This clonotype showed up just a few times. The chain recombines TRBV4-2 with TRBJ2-2; D call uncertain. V shed 1 base and J shed 3 bases, with 12 bases lying between them. CDR1 and CDR2 (germline): LGHNA, YNFKEQ. This CDR3 has 16 amino acids. CDR3 residues: CASSQVYGKDTGELFF. The CDR3 bases are TGTGCCAGCAGCCAAGTCTACGGAAAGGACACCGGGGAGCTGTTTTTT.

This clonotype was seen a handful of times. The chain links TRBV3-1 to TRBJ1-1, with D hard to call. Germline CDR1 reads LGHDT; CDR2 reads YNNKEL (reference sequence). CDR3 size: 14 residues. V was trimmed by 0 bases and J by 0 bases, leaving 5 bases between them. The CDR3 region is CASSQEYLNTEAFF. The CDR3 coding sequence is TGTGCCAGCAGCCAAGAGTACCTGAACACTGAAGCTTTCTTT.

The V gene is TRBV20-1, the J gene TRBJ1-5; the D is unclear. V dropped 3 bases and J dropped 1 base, with 7 bases sitting between them. CDR3 size: 13 residues. Looked up from germline, CDR1 is DFQATT and CDR2 is SNEGSKA (reference sequence). The CDR3 here is CSASGVSNQPQHF. The CDR3 nucleotides read TGCAGTGCTAGCGGGGTCAGCAATCAGCCCCAGCATTTT.

This clonotype has just a few counts. The rearrangement links TRBV6-6 to TRBJ2-2; D unclear. This CDR3 comprises 12 residues. Germline V gene lookup returns CDR1 MNHNY and CDR2 SVGAGI (reference sequence). Trimming took 4 bases from V and 6 from J, leaving 6 bases between them. Here the CDR3 DNA reads TGTGCCAGCAGTTCCTGGCCCGGGGAGCTGTTTTTT. It codes for CASSSWPGELFF.

The rearrangement joins TRBV19 to TRBJ1-5; D unresolved. The V and J ends lost 3 bases and 6 bases respectively, with 9 bases between them. This CDR3 spans 13 amino acids. Germline assignment: CDR1 LNHDA and CDR2 SQIVND (reference sequence). The CDR3 DNA reads TGTGCCAGTAGTATCGGGATCTCTCAGCCCCAGCATTTT. This encodes CASSIGISQPQHF.

This clonotype was seen a few times. The genes are TRBV5-1 and TRBJ1-1; TRBD1 is a possible D gene (6 bases). The germline V and J ends were trimmed by 3 bases and 3 bases, with 21 bases remaining between them. Germline V gene sequence: CDR1 SGHRS, CDR2 YFSETQ. CDR3 length: 17 amino acids. The CDR3 DNA follows: TGCGCCAGCAGCTCGACCCCCGGGGGGCAGGAGGACACTGAAGCTTTCTTT. Translating gives CASSSTPGGQEDTEAFF.

A few counts support this clonotype. The rearrangement uses TRBV6-5 and TRBJ1-5, with a weak D call TRBD1 (6 bases). CDR1 and CDR2 (germline): MNHEY, SVGAGI. The CDR3 runs 15 residues. Trimming took 10 bases from V and 0 from J, leaving 16 bases between them. In DNA form, the CDR3 reads TGTGCCACAGGCCCCCAGGGGCTTAGCAATCAGCCCCAGCATTTT. This encodes CATGPQGLSNQPQHF.

This clonotype has more than one count but fewer than ten. The chain carries TRBV15 and TRBJ2-5; no clear D. The CDR3 runs to 13 residues. Trimming cost V 3 bases and J 6 bases, with 11 bases left between them. In germline, CDR1 is LNHNV, CDR2 YYDKDF (reference sequence). This CDR3 is CATSRERVQTQYF. CDR3 in DNA: TGTGCCACCAGCAGGGAAAGGGTACAGACCCAGTACTTC.

This clonotype was picked up a small number of times. The chain recombines TRBV6-2 or TRBV6-3 with TRBJ1-6; 9 nucleotides match TRBD1. Germline loops: CDR1 MNHEY, CDR2 SVGEGT. V trimming: 8 bases; J trimming: 9 bases; junction bases outside the gene matches: 2. This CDR3 has 12 residues. CDR3 sequence reads: CASGQGSSPLHF. The CDR3 nucleotides read TGTGCCAGCGGACAGGGGAGTTCACCCCTCCACTTT.

This clonotype was seen at least ten times. V is TRBV30 and J is TRBJ2-7; 8 bases map to TRBD2. The CDR3 contains 13 residues. Germline trimming cut 3 bases from V and 1 base from J; bases unmatched to any gene: 2. Germline V gene sequence: CDR1 GTSNPN, CDR2 SVGIG (reference sequence). In DNA, the CDR3 is TGTGCCTGGAGCGGGGGGGGATCCTACGAGCAGTACTTC. It yields the protein CAWSGGGSYEQYF.

This clonotype was counted at least ten times. The chain links TRBV5-1 to TRBJ2-2, with 8 positions matching TRBD1. V trimming: 0 bases; J trimming: 0 bases; junction bases outside the gene matches: 7. Germline V gives CDR1 SGHRS, CDR2 YFSETQ. CDR3 size: 18 residues. The CDR3 loop is CASSLALETGANTGELFF. The CDR3 region has the DNA TGCGCCAGCAGCTTGGCCTTAGAGACAGGGGCGAACACCGGGGAGCTGTTTTTT.

This clonotype turned up a few times. This chain connects TRBV27 to TRBJ2-4, with 9 bases that match TRBD2. V was clipped by 0 bases and J by 3 bases; unmatched bases: 9. The CDR3 covers 18 residues. The germline CDR1 and CDR2 sequences are MNHEY and SMNVEV (reference sequence). CDR3: CASSLSGRSGGYKNIQYF. The CDR3 DNA reads as TGTGCCAGCAGTTTATCCGGGCGGAGCGGGGGGTACAAAAACATTCAGTACTTC.

This clonotype was counted a few times. One junction end does not reproduce the germline sequence, and a read error may be involved. The chain carries TRBV15 and TRBJ1-5; TRBD1 aligns across 9 bases. This CDR3 region has 15 residues. Looked up from germline, CDR1 is LNHNV and CDR2 is YYDKDF (reference sequence). The DNA of the CDR3 is TGTGCCACCAGCGGAGACAGGGGGAGCAATCAGCCCCAGCATTTT. Protein: CATSGDRGSNQPQHF.

There are many counts of this clonotype. V and J are TRBV29-1 and TRBJ2-1; D remains unclear. Germline CDR1 SQVTM, CDR2 ANQGSEA. Trimming took off 7 bases at V and 3 bases at J, with 10 bases between the two ends. CDR3 size: 12 residues. This chain's CDR3 is CSGVSSYNEQFF. CDR3 DNA sequence: TGCAGCGGTGTTAGCAGCTACAATGAGCAGTTCTTC.

There are a few counts of this clonotype. The chain recombines TRBV18 with TRBJ1-1; 11 bases match TRBD1. The CDR3 totals 14 residues. V dropped 2 bases and J dropped 6; count of bases not matched to a gene: 2. Germline CDR1 is KGHSH and CDR2 is LQKENI. CDR3 nucleotide sequence: TGTGCCAGCTCACCAGGACAGGGGGCGCCTGAAGCTTTCTTT. As protein: CASSPGQGAPEAFF. The full variable domain, in which reference TRBV18 and TRBJ1-1 provide the parts outside the CDR3, is NAGVMQNPRHLVRRRGQEARLRCSPMKGHSHVYWYRQLPEEGLKFMVYLQKENIIDESGMPKERFSAEFPKEGPSILRIQQVVRGDSAAYFCASSPGQGAPEAFFGQGTRLTVV.

This clonotype was counted between two and nine times. The genes are TRBV7-9 and TRBJ2-3; perhaps TRBD1 as D (7 bases). This CDR3 comprises 16 residues. Germline V gives CDR1 SEHNR, CDR2 FQNEAQ (reference sequence). Trimming stripped 3 bases from V and 2 bases from J, with 15 bases between. CDR3 sequence reads: CASSFGGQLLTDTQYF. Here the CDR3 DNA reads TGTGCCAGCAGCTTCGGGGGACAGCTTCTCACAGATACGCAGTATTTT.

The chain is built from TRBV5-1 and TRBJ2-5; the D gene is possibly TRBD2 (5 bases). V was trimmed by 7 bases and J by 1 base, leaving 14 bases between them. The length of the CDR3 is 14 residues. The V gene's germline CDR1 is SGHRS and CDR2 YFSETQ. The chain's CDR3 is CASAGRSGQETQYF. As DNA, the CDR3 is TGCGCCAGCGCAGGCCGGAGCGGCCAAGAGACCCAGTACTTC.

Ten or more counts support this clonotype. This rearrangement joins TRBV29-1 to TRBJ2-1; D is undetermined. The CDR3 is 14 amino acids. From germline, CDR1 is SQVTM and CDR2 ANQGSEA. V gave up 6 bases and J gave up 4 bases, with 16 bases separating them. The CDR3 here is CSVPSTWRYNEQFF. The CDR3 DNA follows: TGCAGCGTCCCATCTACGTGGCGATACAATGAGCAGTTCTTC.

This clonotype has just a few counts. The chain employs TRBV6-2 or TRBV6-3 and TRBJ2-1; 8 positions match TRBD2. This CDR3 has 16 amino acids. Germline CDR1 MNHEY, CDR2 SVGEGT. V lost 6 bases to trimming and J lost 9 bases; unmatched junction nucleotides: 16. The CDR3: CASRNGPGTLAGEQFF. The CDR3 region has the DNA TGTGCCAGCAGAAACGGGCCAGGGACTCTAGCGGGTGAGCAGTTCTTC.

This clonotype was detected only a few times. This sequence joins TRBV20-1 and TRBJ2-2, with D unresolved. The CDR3 covers 14 residues. From germline, CDR1 is DFQATT and CDR2 SNEGSKA (reference sequence). Trimming removed 6 bases at V and 3 bases at J, with 14 bases between. The CDR3 DNA follows: TGCAGTGCCCCCCCCGGAATTCACACCGGGGAGCTGTTTTTT. Its translation is CSAPPGIHTGELFF.

V is TRBV19 and J is TRBJ2-7; no reliable D call. Germline CDR1 is LNHDA and CDR2 is SQIVND (reference sequence). Trimming cost V 2 bases and J 1 base, with 9 bases left between them. The CDR3 length is 14 residues. For the CDR3, the DNA is TGTGCCAGTAGTATACGTCAGGTTTCCTACGAGCAGTACTTC. Amino acids: CASSIRQVSYEQYF.

This clonotype turned up a few times. This chain joins TRBV6-2 or TRBV6-3 and TRBJ1-5; D might be TRBD1 (6 bases). V gave up 3 bases and J gave up 3 bases, with 15 bases separating them. This CDR3 has 16 residues. Germline CDR1 is MNHEY and CDR2 is SVGEGT. CDR3 bases: TGTGCCAGCAGTTATTCGCGCTGGACAGACAATCAGCCCCAGCATTTT. Amino acids: CASSYSRWTDNQPQHF.

This clonotype was detected a few times. This rearrangement joins TRBV7-2 to TRBJ1-6, with D unclear. With 6 bases removed from V and 13 bases from J, the gap between germline ends came to 19 bases. The CDR3 has 14 amino acids. Germline V gene data show CDR1 as SGHTA and CDR2 as FQGNSA. CDR3 sequence reads: CASRSGSAPSPLHF. In DNA form, the CDR3 reads TGTGCCAGCAGGTCGGGCAGCGCACCTTCGCCCCTCCACTTT.

In its sample, this clonotype was seen a few times. The J gene is TRBJ2-7, the V gene TRBV18; D is unresolved. V lost 2 bases and J lost 0, with 5 bases in between. Germline V gene data show CDR1 as KGHSH and CDR2 as LQKENI. The CDR3 extends over 13 amino acids. The CDR3 DNA is TGTGCCAGCTCACCAGTCCCCTCCTACGAGCAGTACTTC. Its protein is CASSPVPSYEQYF.

In its sample, this clonotype was seen a few times. This rearrangement joins TRBV7-2 to TRBJ1-2; D is unresolved. The CDR3 has 13 residues. Germline CDR1 reads SGHTA; CDR2 reads FQGNSA. With 2 bases removed from V and 6 bases from J, the gap between germline ends came to 10 bases. The CDR3, as DNA: TGTGCCAGCAGCTTATACAGTTTGGATGGCTACACCTTC. It specifies CASSLYSLDGYTF.

This clonotype turned up a few times. The chain combines TRBV3-1 with TRBJ2-1, with D possibly TRBD1 on 6 matching bases. Between the trimmed V and J ends, which lost 1 base and 10 bases, there was a span of 17 bases. CDR3 size: 15 residues. The germline gives CDR1 LGHDT, CDR2 YNNKEL (reference sequence). The DNA for the CDR3 is TGTGCCAGCAGCCAAGTCCCGGACAGCCGAGGGGAGCAGTTCTTC. Translation: CASSQVPDSRGEQFF.

This clonotype has ten or more counts. The chain recombines TRBV6-1 with TRBJ1-5, with D perhaps TRBD1 (5 bases). CDR1 and CDR2 from the germline V gene are MNHNS and SASEGT. Trimming cost V 2 bases and J 4 bases, with 15 bases left between them. The CDR3 has 16 amino acids. The DNA of the CDR3 is TGTGCCAGCAGTGAATATGGGACGGGTTCAAATCAGCCCCAGCATTTT. It yields the protein CASSEYGTGSNQPQHF.